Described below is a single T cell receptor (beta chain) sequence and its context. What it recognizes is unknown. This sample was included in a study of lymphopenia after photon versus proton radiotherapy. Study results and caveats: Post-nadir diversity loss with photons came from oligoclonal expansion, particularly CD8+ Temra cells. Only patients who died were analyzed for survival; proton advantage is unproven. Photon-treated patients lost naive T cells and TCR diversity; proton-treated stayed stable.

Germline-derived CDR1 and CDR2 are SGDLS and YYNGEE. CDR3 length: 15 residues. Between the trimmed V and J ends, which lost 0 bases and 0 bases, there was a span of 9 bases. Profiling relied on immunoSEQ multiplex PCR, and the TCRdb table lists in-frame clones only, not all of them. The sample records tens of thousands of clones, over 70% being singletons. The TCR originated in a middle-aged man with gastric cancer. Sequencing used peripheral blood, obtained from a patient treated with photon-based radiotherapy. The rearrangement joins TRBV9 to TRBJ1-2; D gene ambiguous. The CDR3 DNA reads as TGTGCCAGCAGCGTAGATGGACGCCCTAACTATGGCTACACCTTC. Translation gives CASSVDGRPNYGYTF.